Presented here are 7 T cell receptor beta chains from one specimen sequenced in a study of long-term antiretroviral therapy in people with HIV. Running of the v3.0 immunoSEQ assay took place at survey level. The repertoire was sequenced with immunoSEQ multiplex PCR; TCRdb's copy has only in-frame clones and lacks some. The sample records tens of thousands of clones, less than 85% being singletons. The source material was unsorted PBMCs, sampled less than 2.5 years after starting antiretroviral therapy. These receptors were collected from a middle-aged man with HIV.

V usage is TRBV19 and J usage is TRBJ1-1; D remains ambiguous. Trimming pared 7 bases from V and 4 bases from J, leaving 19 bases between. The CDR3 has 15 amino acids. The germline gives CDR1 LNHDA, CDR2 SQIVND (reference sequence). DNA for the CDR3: TGTGCCAGTACCCATCGGGTGGGTATAGGCACTGAAGCTTTCTTT. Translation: CASTHRVGIGTEAFF.

Here the CDR3 reads CASFRGGDGYGYTF. The CDR3 DNA reads as TGTGCCAGCTTCAGGGGGGGGGATGGCTATGGCTACACCTTC. The chain recombines TRBV28 with TRBJ1-2, with TRBD1 matching over 7 bases. Trimming removed 8 bases from V and 4 bases from J; junction bases left unmatched: 10. The length of the CDR3 is 14 residues. Germline V lookup: CDR1 MDHEN, CDR2 SYDVKM.

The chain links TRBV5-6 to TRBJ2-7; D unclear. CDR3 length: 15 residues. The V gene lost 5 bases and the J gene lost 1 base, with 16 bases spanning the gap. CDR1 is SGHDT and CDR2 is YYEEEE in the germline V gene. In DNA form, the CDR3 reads TGTGCCAGCAGTCCGTGGGGTAGGGAATCCTACGAGCAGTACTTC. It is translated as CASSPWGRESYEQYF.

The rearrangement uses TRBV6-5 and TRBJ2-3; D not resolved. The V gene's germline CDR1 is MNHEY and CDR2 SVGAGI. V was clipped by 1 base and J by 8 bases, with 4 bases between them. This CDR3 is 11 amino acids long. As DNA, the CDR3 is TGTGCCAGCAGTTACTTGGCTACGCAGTATTTT. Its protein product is CASSYLATQYF.

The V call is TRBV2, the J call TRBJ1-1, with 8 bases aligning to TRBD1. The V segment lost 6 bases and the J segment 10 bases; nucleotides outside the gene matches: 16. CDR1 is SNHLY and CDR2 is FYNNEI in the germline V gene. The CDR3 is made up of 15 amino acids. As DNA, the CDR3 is TGTGCCAGCAGCAAAATGGGACAGGTCAATCCCGCAGCTTTCTTT. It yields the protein CASSKMGQVNPAAFF.

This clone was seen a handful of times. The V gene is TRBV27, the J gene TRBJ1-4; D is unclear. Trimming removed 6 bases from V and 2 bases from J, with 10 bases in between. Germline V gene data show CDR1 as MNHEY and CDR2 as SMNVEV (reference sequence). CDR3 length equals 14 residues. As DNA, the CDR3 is TGTGCCAGCAGCTGGAAAGGCACTAATGAAAAACTGTTTTTT. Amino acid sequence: CASSWKGTNEKLFF.

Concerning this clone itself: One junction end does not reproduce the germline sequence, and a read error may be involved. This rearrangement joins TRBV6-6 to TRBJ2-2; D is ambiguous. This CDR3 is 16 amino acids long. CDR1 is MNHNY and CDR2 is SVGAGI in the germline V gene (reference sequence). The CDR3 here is CASSHSDGRNTGELFF. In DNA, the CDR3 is TGTGCCAGCAGTCACTCAGACGGGCGGAACACCGGGGAGCTGTTTTTT.